This T cell receptor (beta chain) originates from a study of CD8 T cells in Susac syndrome. Between the trimmed V and J ends, which lost 4 bases and 8 bases, there was a span of 13 bases. Germline CDR1 SGDLS, CDR2 YYNGEE. This CDR3 region has 14 residues. Random hexamers served to reverse transcribe roughly 0.5 to 1 ug RNA. In TCRdb, the immunoSEQ multiplex PCR reads were re-called with MiXCR into one record per CDR3 protein. The sample shows 120,000 or so distinct CDR3 sequences, around 94% of them seen only once. Negative isolation yielded CD8+ and CD4+ T cells; FACS enriched TEMRA cells. This sequence joins TRBV9 and TRBJ1-6; D perhaps matches TRBD1 (5 bases). What was sequenced was CD8+ T cells from PBMCs. This clonotype originated in a human donor with Susac syndrome. The CDR3 nucleotides read TGTGCCAGCAGCCAACCGGGGACGGATTCACCCCTCCACTTT. This codes for CASSQPGTDSPLHF.